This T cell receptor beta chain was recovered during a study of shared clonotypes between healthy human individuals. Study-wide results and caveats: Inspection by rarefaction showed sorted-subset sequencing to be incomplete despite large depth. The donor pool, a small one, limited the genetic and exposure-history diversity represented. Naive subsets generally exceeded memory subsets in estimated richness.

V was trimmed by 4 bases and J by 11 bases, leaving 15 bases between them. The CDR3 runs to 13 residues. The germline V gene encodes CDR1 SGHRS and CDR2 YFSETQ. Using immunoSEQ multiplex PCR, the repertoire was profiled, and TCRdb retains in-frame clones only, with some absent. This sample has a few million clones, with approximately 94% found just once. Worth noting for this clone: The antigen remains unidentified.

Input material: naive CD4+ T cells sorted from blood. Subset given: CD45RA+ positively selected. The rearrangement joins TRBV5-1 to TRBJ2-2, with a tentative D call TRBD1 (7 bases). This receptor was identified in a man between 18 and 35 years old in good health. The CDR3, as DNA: TGCGCCAGCAGCCCCAGACAGGGAGGAGAGCTGTTTTTT. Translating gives CASSPRQGGELFF. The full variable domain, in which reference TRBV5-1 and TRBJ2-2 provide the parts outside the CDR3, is KAGVTQTPRYLIKTRGQQVTLSCSPISGHRSVSWYQQTPGQGLQFLFEYFSETQRNKGNFPGRFSGRQFSNSRSEMNVSTLELGDSALYLCASSPRQGGELFFGEGSRLTVL.